The 17 T cell receptor beta chains given below trace back to one sample, sequenced in a study of blood T cells in healthy people across ages. Primed by a sample-barcoded 5' primer and a J-beta primer mix, a second PCR proceeded for roughly 6 to 12 cycles. TCRdb re-analysed the 5' RACE reads in MiXCR, keeping a single row per CDR3 protein. Of 1.5 million to 2 million distinct CDR3 sequences listed, less than 50% are singletons. Sequenced material: blood. These TCRs come from a woman in her thirties or forties in good health.

The J gene is TRBJ2-3, the V gene TRBV6-6; D tentatively reads TRBD1 or TRBD2 (5 bases each). The CDR3 sequence is 16 residues long. CDR1 is MNHNY and CDR2 is SVGAGI in the germline V gene (reference sequence). Trimming shortened V by 0 bases and J by 2 bases, and 12 bases separated the two germline ends. The CDR3 DNA is TGTGCCAGCAGTTACTCGATTGAGGGGCCCACAGATACGCAGTATTTT. Translating it yields CASSYSIEGPTDTQYF.

This clonotype was seen a few times. The junction differs from germline at one of its ends, possibly a read error. This chain uses TRBV12-3 or TRBV12-4 with TRBJ2-7; perhaps D is TRBD1 or TRBD2 (5 bases each). CDR3 length: 14 residues. CDR3 nucleotides: TGTGCCAGCAGCTTAGAGGGGCCCACCCTCGAGCAGTACTTC. Translating it yields CASSLEGPTLEQYF.

The count of this clonotype is one. CDR3 in DNA: TGCGGGCCAGCCCGGGACAGGGTTCCCTCGCCTTCACCCCTCCACTTT. It encodes CGPARDRVPSPSPLHF. V gene TRBV20-1 combines with J gene TRBJ1-6, with TRBD1 matching 9 bases. CDR1 DFQATT and CDR2 SNEGSKA come from the germline V gene (reference sequence). The CDR3 is 16 amino acids.

This clonotype appeared a few times. The rearrangement uses TRBV4-3 and TRBJ2-4; 7 bases map to TRBD1. Per germline, CDR1 LGHNA and CDR2 YSLEER. Losses at the gene ends were 0 bases for V and 1 base for J; bases not matched to a gene: 15. The CDR3 sequence is 20 residues long. CDR3 residues: CASSQEPTGAIGLAKNIQYF. The CDR3 DNA sequence: TGCGCCAGCAGCCAAGAGCCCACAGGGGCGATCGGGTTGGCCAAAAACATTCAGTACTTC.

The sample holds a few counts of this clonotype. The genes are TRBV20-1 and TRBJ1-2, with a tentative D call TRBD1 (6 bases). The CDR3 runs 11 residues. Trimming removed 5 bases at V and 6 bases at J, with 10 bases between. Germline loops: CDR1 DFQATT, CDR2 SNEGSKA (reference sequence). This CDR3 reads CSAGPGDGYTF. The CDR3 DNA reads as TGCAGTGCTGGCCCAGGGGATGGCTACACCTTC.

This chain uses TRBV28 with TRBJ2-7, with D possibly TRBD1 on 6 matching bases. Germline CDR1 MDHEN, CDR2 SYDVKM. V was pared by 3 bases and J by 2 bases, with 14 bases between. The CDR3 loop spans 15 amino acids. CDR3: CASSFFLGQTYEQYF. In DNA, the CDR3 is TGTGCCAGCAGTTTTTTCCTGGGACAAACCTACGAGCAGTACTTC.

The chain uses TRBV13 and TRBJ2-5; the D gene is possibly TRBD2 (5 bases). This CDR3 region has 16 residues. Germline assignment: CDR1 PRHDT and CDR2 FYEKMQ (reference sequence). V was clipped by 0 bases and J by 1 base, with 12 bases between them. The CDR3 DNA is TGTGCCAGCAGCTTAGGGAGCGGAGCGGTCCAAGAGACCCAGTACTTC. It specifies CASSLGSGAVQETQYF.

This CDR3 reads CASSLIGTAHYEQYF. The CDR3 DNA reads as TGTGCCAGCAGTTTAATAGGGACAGCCCACTACGAGCAGTACTTC. V is TRBV27 and J is TRBJ2-7; 7 bases are shared with TRBD1. Germline CDR1 and CDR2: MNHEY and SMNVEV (reference sequence). V shed 2 bases, J shed 3 bases, and the junction held 7 bases outside the gene matches. The CDR3 totals 15 residues.

V and J are TRBV20-1 and TRBJ1-2; possible D gene TRBD1, 5 bases. The germline V gene encodes CDR1 DFQATT and CDR2 SNEGSKA (reference sequence). The CDR3 runs to 17 residues. The V end lost 4 bases, the J end lost 7 bases, and 28 bases lay between the germline ends. CDR3 loop: CSATHRGGTPKSGGYTF. CDR3 nucleotides: TGCAGTGCTACCCACCGGGGCGGGACCCCCAAATCCGGTGGCTACACCTTC.

This chain links TRBV6-6 with TRBJ1-2; possibly TRBD1 for D (6 bases). The CDR3 loop spans 12 amino acids. Germline V gene lookup returns CDR1 MNHNY and CDR2 SVGAGI (reference sequence). V lost 6 bases to trimming and J lost 10 bases, with 15 bases between them. DNA for the CDR3: TGTGCCAGCAGCCGTCCCGGGACATCCTACACCTTC. This gives the protein CASSRPGTSYTF.

The chain carries TRBV5-1 and TRBJ2-5; D remains unclear. The DNA end is a closer match to TRBJ2-7, so the J assignment may be wrong. CDR1 is SGHRS, CDR2 YFSETQ, per germline. CDR3 length: 13 amino acids. Here the CDR3 DNA reads TGCGCCAGCAGCTTGAGCCTAGGCGACGAGCAGTACTTC. It yields the protein CASSLSLGDEQYF.

CDR3: CSARDTTSGGSGEQYF. Here the CDR3 DNA reads TGCAGTGCTAGAGATACTACTAGCGGGGGGTCAGGTGAGCAGTACTTC. V and J are TRBV20-1 and TRBJ2-5; 12 nucleotides agree with TRBD2. This CDR3 has 16 amino acids. CDR1 and CDR2 (germline): DFQATT, SNEGSKA (reference sequence). J gave up 11 bases and V 0 bases, and 13 bases lay outside the gene matches.

This sequence joins TRBV7-9 and TRBJ1-1; D unclear. CDR3 size: 13 residues. V gave up 2 bases and J gave up 4 bases, with 8 bases separating them. Germline values: CDR1 SEHNR, CDR2 FQNEAQ (reference sequence). The CDR3: CASSLLWGTEAFF. The CDR3 DNA reads as TGTGCCAGCAGCTTACTGTGGGGCACTGAAGCTTTCTTT.

This clonotype has just a few counts. The chain links TRBV5-8 to TRBJ1-1; no reliable D call. The ends were cut back, 3 bases at V and 8 bases at J, with 14 bases in the middle. This CDR3 region has 13 residues. CDR1 is SGHTS, CDR2 YDEGEE, per germline. The CDR3 protein is CASSWERYAEAFF. The DNA of the CDR3 is TGTGCCAGCAGCTGGGAAAGGTATGCCGAAGCTTTCTTT.

Only a few counts were recorded for this clonotype. The chain has TRBV28 and TRBJ2-7; 9 nucleotides line up with TRBD1. With V trimmed by 3 bases and J by 4 bases, 4 bases remained unmatched. Germline-derived CDR1 and CDR2 are MDHEN and SYDVKM. This CDR3 comprises 14 residues. The CDR3 spells CASSFLTGGYEQYF. In DNA, the CDR3 is TGTGCCAGCAGTTTCCTGACAGGGGGGTACGAGCAGTACTTC.

The chain recombines TRBV29-1 with TRBJ2-5, with D unresolved. The ends were cut back, 4 bases at V and 5 bases at J, with 11 bases in the middle. The CDR3 extends over 12 amino acids. Looked up from germline, CDR1 is SQVTM and CDR2 is ANQGSEA. CDR3 region: CSVVRTRETQYF. Here the CDR3 DNA reads TGCAGCGTTGTAAGGACCCGGGAGACCCAGTACTTC.

The chain employs TRBV5-1 and TRBJ1-6; the match to TRBD1 covers 7 bases. With 0 bases clipped from V and 0 bases from J, the junction kept 0 bases outside the gene matches. The CDR3 has 16 residues. Germline V gives CDR1 SGHRS, CDR2 YFSETQ. CDR3 protein: CASSLGQGSYNSPLHF. CDR3 in DNA: TGCGCCAGCAGCTTGGGACAGGGCTCCTATAATTCACCCCTCCACTTT.